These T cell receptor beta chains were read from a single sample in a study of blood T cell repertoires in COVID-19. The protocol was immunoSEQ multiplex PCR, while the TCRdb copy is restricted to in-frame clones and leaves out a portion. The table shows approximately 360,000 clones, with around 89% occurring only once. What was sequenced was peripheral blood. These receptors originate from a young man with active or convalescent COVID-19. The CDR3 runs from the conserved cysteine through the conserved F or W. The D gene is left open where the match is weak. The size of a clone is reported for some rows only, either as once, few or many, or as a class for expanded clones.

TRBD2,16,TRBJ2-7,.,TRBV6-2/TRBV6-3,CASSYSTTSGSYEQYF,TGTGCCAGCAGTTACTCTACGACTAGCGGGAGTTACGAGCAGTACTTC
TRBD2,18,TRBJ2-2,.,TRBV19,CASRKFPKRREVSGELFF,TGTGCCAGTAGGAAATTCCCGAAGAGGCGGGAGGTTTCCGGGGAGCTGTTTTTT
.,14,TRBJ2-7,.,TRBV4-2,CASSQGLADYEQYF,TGTGCCAGCAGCCAAGGCTTAGCGGACTACGAGCAGTACTTC
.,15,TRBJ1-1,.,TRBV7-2,CASSLESGMNTEAFF,TGTGCCAGCAGCTTAGAGTCAGGCATGAACACTGAAGCTTTCTTT
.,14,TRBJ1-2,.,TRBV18,CASSPPQANYGYTF,TGTGCCAGCTCACCACCACAGGCTAACTATGGCTACACCTTC
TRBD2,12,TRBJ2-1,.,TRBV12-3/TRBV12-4,CNVAGEGDEQFF,TGTAACGTAGCGGGAGAGGGCGATGAGCAGTTCTTC
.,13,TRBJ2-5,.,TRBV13,CASTVWRQETQYF,TGTGCCAGCACTGTCTGGAGGCAAGAGACCCAGTACTTC
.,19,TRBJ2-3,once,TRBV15,CATSRAGGRPRTATDTQYF,TGTGCCACCAGCAGAGCCGGTGGGAGGCCCCGGACGGCCACAGATACGCAGTATTTT
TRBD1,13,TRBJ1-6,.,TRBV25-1,CASRDRRNSPLHF,TGTGCCAGCAGGGACAGGCGAAATTCACCCCTCCACTTT
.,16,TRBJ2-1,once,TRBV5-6,CASSWAGRVNYNEQFF,TGTGCCAGCAGCTGGGCTGGCAGGGTGAACTACAATGAGCAGTTCTTC
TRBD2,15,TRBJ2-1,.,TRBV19,CASSPAGGSYNEQFF,TGTGCCAGTAGCCCTGCGGGGGGTTCCTACAATGAGCAGTTCTTC
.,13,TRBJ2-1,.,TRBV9,CASSGRESNEQFF,TGTGCCAGCAGCGGGCGGGAAAGCAATGAGCAGTTCTTC
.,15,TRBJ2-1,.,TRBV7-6,CASSFRDSSYNEQFF,TGTGCCAGCAGCTTCAGGGATAGCTCCTACAATGAGCAGTTCTTC
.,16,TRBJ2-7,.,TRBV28,CASSINDGSLSYEQYF,TGTGCCAGCAGTATTAACGACGGGAGTCTGTCCTACGAGCAGTACTTC
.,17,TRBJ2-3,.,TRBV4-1,CASSQFRLPRRRDTQYF,TGCGCCAGCAGCCAATTCCGACTTCCACGGCGGCGGGATACGCAGTATTTT
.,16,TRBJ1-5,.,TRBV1,CTSSHKWLGWGQPQHF,TGCACCAGCAGCCACAAATGGCTCGGGTGGGGCCAGCCCCAGCATTTT
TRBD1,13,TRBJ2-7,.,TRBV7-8,CASSFTGVYEQYF,TGTGCCAGCAGCTTCACAGGGGTGTACGAGCAGTACTTC
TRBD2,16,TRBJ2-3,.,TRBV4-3,CASSSRTSLGTDTQYF,TGCGCCAGCAGCTCCCGGACTAGCCTGGGCACAGATACGCAGTATTTT
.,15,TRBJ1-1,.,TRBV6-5,CASSYSAGLNTEAFF,TGTGCCAGCAGTTACTCGGCAGGCTTGAACACTGAAGCTTTCTTT
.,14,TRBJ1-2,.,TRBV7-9,CASSPTGYNYGYTF,TGTGCCAGCAGCCCAACAGGGTACAACTATGGCTACACCTTC
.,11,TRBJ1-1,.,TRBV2,CASRQASEAFF,TGTGCCAGCAGGCAGGCTTCTGAAGCTTTCTTT
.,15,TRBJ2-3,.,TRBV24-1,CATSDPGSRTDTQYF,TGTGCCACCAGTGACCCCGGGTCACGCACAGATACGCAGTATTTT
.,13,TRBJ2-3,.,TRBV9,CASSVANTDTQYF,TGTGCCAGCAGCGTCGCTAACACAGATACGCAGTATTTT
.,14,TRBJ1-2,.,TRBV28,CASRGQGAPYGYTF,TGTGCCAGCAGGGGACAAGGGGCCCCATATGGCTACACCTTC
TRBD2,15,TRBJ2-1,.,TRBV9,CASTRLAGEVNEQFF,TGTGCCAGCACCCGCCTAGCGGGAGAGGTCAATGAGCAGTTCTTC
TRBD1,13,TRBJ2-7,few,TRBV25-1,CASSNTGGGEQYF,TGTGCCAGCAGTAATACAGGGGGCGGCGAGCAGTACTTC
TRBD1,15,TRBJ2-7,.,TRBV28,CASSPGQDLSYEQYF,TGTGCCAGCAGTCCCGGACAGGACCTTTCCTACGAGCAGTACTTC
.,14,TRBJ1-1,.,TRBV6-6,CASSEPGVNTEAFF,TGTGCCAGCTCTGAGCCGGGAGTGAACACTGAAGCTTTCTTT
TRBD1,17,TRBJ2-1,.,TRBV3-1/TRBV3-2,CASSQDANRGRFGEQFF,TGTGCCAGCAGCCAAGATGCAAACAGGGGCCGCTTCGGTGAGCAGTTCTTC
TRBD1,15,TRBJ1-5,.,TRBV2,CASSVDRGIYSPQHF,TGTGCCAGCAGTGTTGACAGGGGGATTTATTCGCCCCAGCATTTT
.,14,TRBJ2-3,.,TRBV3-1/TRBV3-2,CASSPGTYKNTQYF,TGTGCCAGCAGCCCCGGGACTTATAAAAATACGCAGTATTTT
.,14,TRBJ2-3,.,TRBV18,CASSPPGARDTQYF,TGTGCCAGCTCACCACCGGGGGCGAGAGATACGCAGTATTTT
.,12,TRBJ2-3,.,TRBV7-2,CASSPTLDTQYF,TGTGCCAGCAGCCCGACACTAGATACGCAGTATTTT
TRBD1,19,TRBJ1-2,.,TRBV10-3,CAISDSSWDPGQGVGGYTF,TGTGCCATCAGTGACTCTTCTTGGGACCCGGGACAGGGTGTCGGTGGCTACACCTTC
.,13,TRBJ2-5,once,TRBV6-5,CASRGGFGETQYF,TGTGCCAGCAGAGGAGGGTTTGGGGAGACCCAGTACTTC
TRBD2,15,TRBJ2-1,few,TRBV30,CACQKPGTSVNEQFF,TGTGCCTGTCAAAAGCCCGGGACTAGCGTCAATGAGCAGTTCTTC
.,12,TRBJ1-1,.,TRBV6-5,CASSLTGIEAFF,TGTGCCAGCAGTTTAACAGGGATTGAAGCTTTCTTT
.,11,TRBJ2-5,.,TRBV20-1,CSVSPQETQYF,TGCAGTGTCTCCCCTCAAGAGACCCAGTACTTC
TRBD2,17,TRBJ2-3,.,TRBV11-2,CASSLRVAGARTDTQYF,TGTGCCAGCAGCTTAAGAGTAGCGGGGGCCCGCACAGATACGCAGTATTTT
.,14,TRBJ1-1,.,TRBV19,CASSMEGGDTEAFF,TGTGCCAGTAGTATGGAAGGGGGGGACACTGAAGCTTTCTTT
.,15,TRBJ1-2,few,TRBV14,CASSPRQTKEYGYTF,TGTGCCAGCAGTCCTAGACAGACAAAAGAATATGGCTACACCTTC
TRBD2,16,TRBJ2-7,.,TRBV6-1,CASSEVAGGSAYEQYF,TGTGCCAGCAGTGAAGTAGCGGGGGGCTCGGCCTACGAGCAGTACTTC
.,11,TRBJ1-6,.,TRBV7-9,CASSLVSPLHF,TGTGCCAGCAGCTTAGTATCACCCCTCCACTTT
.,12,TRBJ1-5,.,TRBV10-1,CARDKCNQPQHF,TGCGCCAGGGACAAATGCAATCAGCCCCAGCATTTT
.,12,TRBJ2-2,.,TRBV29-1,CSHPLDTGELFF,TGCAGCCACCCCCTAGACACCGGGGAGCTGTTTTTT
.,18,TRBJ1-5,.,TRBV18,CASSPLVLGTQGNQPQHF,TGTGCCAGCTCACCGCTAGTACTGGGGACTCAGGGCAATCAGCCCCAGCATTTT
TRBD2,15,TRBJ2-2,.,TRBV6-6,CASSPTSPNTGELFF,TGTGCCAGCAGTCCGACTAGCCCGAACACCGGGGAGCTGTTTTTT
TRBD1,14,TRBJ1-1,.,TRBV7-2,CASSWDRMNTEAFF,TGTGCCAGCAGCTGGGACAGAATGAACACTGAAGCTTTCTTT
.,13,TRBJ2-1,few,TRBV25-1,CASSDFYYNEQFF,TGTGCCAGCAGTGATTTCTACTACAATGAGCAGTTCTTC
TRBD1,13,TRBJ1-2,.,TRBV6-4,CASSEGAGYGYTF,TGTGCCAGCAGCGAGGGGGCCGGCTATGGCTACACCTTC
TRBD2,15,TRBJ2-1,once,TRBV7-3,CASSLFRTSDSEQFF,TGTGCCAGCAGCTTGTTCCGGACTAGCGATAGTGAGCAGTTCTTC
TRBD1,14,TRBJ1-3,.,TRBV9,CASRGQGAGNTIYF,TGTGCCAGCAGAGGACAGGGGGCCGGAAACACCATATATTTT
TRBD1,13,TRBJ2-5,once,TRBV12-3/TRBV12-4,CASSQGGPETQYF,TGTGCCAGCAGTCAAGGGGGCCCAGAGACCCAGTACTTC
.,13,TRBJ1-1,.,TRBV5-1,CASSLNRNTEAFF,TGCGCCAGCAGCTTGAACAGGAACACTGAAGCTTTCTTT
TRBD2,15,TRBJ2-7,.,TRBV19,CASSAGTSGSYEQYF,TGTGCCAGTAGTGCCGGGACTAGCGGTTCCTACGAGCAGTACTTC
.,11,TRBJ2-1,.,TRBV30,CAWSTGFSQFF,TGTGCCTGGAGTACAGGGTTTTCGCAGTTCTTC
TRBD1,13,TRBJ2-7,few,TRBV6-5,CASEGQGKNEQYF,TGTGCCAGCGAGGGACAGGGAAAGAACGAGCAGTACTTC
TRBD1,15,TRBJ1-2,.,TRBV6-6,CASSRGQGANYGYTF,TGTGCCAGCAGTCGCGGACAGGGAGCTAACTATGGCTACACCTTC
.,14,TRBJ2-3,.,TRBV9,CASSGDGSTDTQYF,TGTGCCAGCAGCGGAGATGGTAGCACAGATACGCAGTATTTT